The 23 T cell receptor beta chains listed next were all sequenced from one sample in a study of blood T cell repertoires in COVID-19. This table comes from immunoSEQ multiplex PCR, and its TCRdb copy is limited to in-frame clones, with some not included. This sample has approximately 53,000 clones, with roughly 82% found just once. The specimen sequenced was peripheral blood. Source of these receptors: an older woman with acute or convalescent COVID-19.

V and J are TRBV25-1 and TRBJ1-2, with 10 positions matching TRBD1. CDR1 MGHDK and CDR2 SYGVNS come from the germline V gene. Trimming cost V 4 bases and J 0 bases; bases outside gene matches: 11. The CDR3 spans 18 residues. For the CDR3, the DNA is TGTGCCAGCAGTGGAAACAGAGGACAGGGGGTAGCTAACTATGGCTACACCTTC. This codes for CASSGNRGQGVANYGYTF.

The genes are TRBV6-6 and TRBJ1-2; D unclear. Trimming shortened V by 7 bases and J by 0 bases, and 12 bases separated the two germline ends. Germline V gene lookup returns CDR1 MNHNY and CDR2 SVGAGI (reference sequence). CDR3 length equals 14 residues. CDR3 sequence reads: CASTQTGANYGYTF. The CDR3 DNA reads TGTGCCAGCACTCAAACCGGAGCTAACTATGGCTACACCTTC.

Turning to this clone: The germline gene is not matched at one end of the junction; a read error may be the cause. This rearrangement joins TRBV7-7 to TRBJ1-1, with D possibly being TRBD1 (5 bases). Germline V gives CDR1 SSHAT, CDR2 FNYEAQ (reference sequence). This CDR3 contains 16 residues. CDR3 nucleotides: TGTGCTAGCAGCTTATTGGTGCGGGACGGTTACACTGAAGCTTTCTTT. It translates to CASSLLVRDGYTEAFF.

The rearrangement joins TRBV5-6 to TRBJ1-2, with D possibly being TRBD1 (6 bases). Germline CDR1 and CDR2: SGHDT and YYEEEE. CDR3 length equals 12 residues. Between the trimmed V and J ends, which lost 2 bases and 8 bases, there was a span of 10 bases. The CDR3, as DNA: TGTGCCAGCAGCTTCGCCGGGACAGGCTACACCTTC. As protein: CASSFAGTGYTF.

CDR3 bases: TGTGCCAGCAGCTTAAGGGGGATAGAGCCCCAGCATTTT. It codes for CASSLRGIEPQHF. V gene TRBV7-9 combines with J gene TRBJ1-5; D is possibly TRBD1 (6 bases). This CDR3 is 13 amino acids long. Between the trimmed V and J ends, which lost 2 bases and 8 bases, there was a span of 10 bases. Looked up from germline, CDR1 is SEHNR and CDR2 is FQNEAQ (reference sequence).

The chain has TRBV23-1 and TRBJ2-7; D ambiguous. TRBV23-1 is an ORF, with its function uncertain. The length of the CDR3 is 15 residues. V was shortened by 0 bases and J by 5 bases, with 14 bases between the two germline ends. The CDR3 nucleotides read TGCGCCAGCAGTCAATCGGGCTTAACTCTCAACGAGCAGTACTTC. It codes for CASSQSGLTLNEQYF.

The chain recombines TRBV5-4 with TRBJ1-2; 7 bases are a match to TRBD1. The germline V gene has CDR1 SGHNT and CDR2 YYREEE (reference sequence). The CDR3 length is 15 residues. The V gene end was trimmed by 5 bases and the J gene end by 3 bases; junction bases not matched to a gene: 10. For the CDR3, the DNA is TGTGCCAGCAGTAAGCCGGGACAGCAGCACTATGGCTACACCTTC. This codes for CASSKPGQQHYGYTF. Drawing the rest from reference TRBV5-4 and TRBJ1-2, the complete variable domain is ETGVTQSPTHLIKTRGQQVTLRCSSQSGHNTVSWYQQALGQGPQFIFQYYREEENGRGNFPPRFSGLQFPNYSSELNVNALELDDSALYLCASSKPGQQHYGYTFGSGTRLTVV.

The rearrangement uses TRBV30 and TRBJ2-3; TRBD2 agrees at 10 bases. In germline, CDR1 is GTSNPN, CDR2 SVGIG (reference sequence). With V trimmed by 5 bases and J by 2 bases, 10 bases remained unmatched. The CDR3 has 16 residues. CDR3 residues: CAWGSGLAKNTDTQYF. As DNA, the CDR3 is TGTGCCTGGGGATCGGGACTAGCGAAGAACACAGATACGCAGTATTTT.

This sequence joins TRBV19 and TRBJ2-2; maybe TRBD1 (5 bases). CDR3 length: 16 amino acids. Trimming took 6 bases from V and 5 from J, leaving 19 bases between them. Germline assignment: CDR1 LNHDA and CDR2 SQIVND (reference sequence). The CDR3 here is CASRMQGRVWTGELFF. DNA for the CDR3: TGTGCCAGTAGAATGCAGGGCAGGGTTTGGACCGGGGAGCTGTTTTTT.

The chain joins TRBV3-1 (or the pseudogene TRBV3-2) to TRBJ1-2, with D possibly matching TRBD1 (5 bases). This CDR3 is 13 amino acids long. V lost 2 bases, J lost 5 bases, and 9 bases lay in between. CDR1 is LGHDT and CDR2 is YNNKEL in the germline V gene (reference sequence). The chain's CDR3 is CASSQNRIYGYTF. CDR3 sequence (DNA): TGTGCCAGCAGCCAAAACAGGATATATGGCTACACCTTC.

The chain recombines TRBV6-5 with TRBJ1-2, with D tentatively TRBD1 (6 bases). Germline V gene sequence: CDR1 MNHEY, CDR2 SVGAGI. The CDR3 length is 15 residues. V was pared by 2 bases and J by 7 bases, with 17 bases between. The CDR3 nucleotides are TGTGCCAGCAGTTACGCTGCCCAGGGGTATCTTGGCTACACCTTC. Protein sequence: CASSYAAQGYLGYTF.

This chain joins TRBV24-1 and TRBJ2-3, with TRBD2 identical over 16 bases. Trimming removed 0 bases from V and 4 bases from J; junction bases left unmatched: 0. Germline V gene data show CDR1 as KGHDR and CDR2 as SFDVKD. This CDR3 region has 17 residues. CDR3 in amino acids: CATSDLGTSGGADTQYF. For the CDR3, the DNA is TGTGCCACCAGTGATTTGGGGACTAGCGGGGGGGCAGATACGCAGTATTTT.

The chain carries TRBV27 and TRBJ1-6, with D perhaps matching TRBD1 (5 bases). V shed 8 bases and J shed 8 bases, with 10 bases lying between them. The CDR3 covers 12 residues. Per germline, CDR1 MNHEY and CDR2 SMNVEV (reference sequence). CDR3 sequence reads: CASSGEYSPLHF. The CDR3 DNA reads TGTGCCAGCTCGGGGGAATATTCACCCCTCCACTTT.

The chain recombines TRBV5-6 with TRBJ2-7, with TRBD1 as a possible D gene (5 bases). The CDR3 runs to 14 residues. In germline, CDR1 is SGHDT, CDR2 YYEEEE. The V and J ends lost 3 bases and 2 bases respectively, with 12 bases between them. The CDR3 sequence is CASSSTTVTYEQYF. Written as DNA, the CDR3 is TGTGCCAGCAGCTCGACGACAGTGACCTACGAGCAGTACTTC.

This chain joins TRBV19 and TRBJ1-1; no definite D call. V was trimmed by 8 bases and J by 11 bases, leaving 15 bases between them. The CDR3 is made up of 11 amino acids. Per germline, CDR1 LNHDA and CDR2 SQIVND (reference sequence). The CDR3 is CASGSLREAFF. The CDR3 region has the DNA TGTGCCAGTGGGTCCTTACGGGAGGCTTTCTTT.

J is TRBJ2-1 and V is TRBV7-8; 7 positions match TRBD2. Trimming at V came to 1 base and at J to 4 bases, leaving 7 bases not matched to a gene. CDR3 size: 16 residues. Per germline, CDR1 SGHVS and CDR2 FQNEAQ. In DNA form, the CDR3 reads TGTGCCAGCAGCTTAGTGGGGCTAGCGGAGTACAATGAGCAGTTCTTC. It specifies CASSLVGLAEYNEQFF. The full variable domain, with the rest looked up from reference TRBV7-8 and TRBJ2-1, is GAGVSQSPRYKVAKRGQDVALRCDPISGHVSLFWYQQALGQGPEFLTYFQNEAQLDKSGLPSDRFFAERPEGSVSTLKIQRTQQEDSAVYLCASSLVGLAEYNEQFFGPGTRLTVL.

The rearrangement links TRBV5-5 to TRBJ2-7, with 10 bases that match TRBD1. This CDR3 is 17 amino acids long. Trimming at V came to 5 bases and at J to 4 bases, leaving 15 bases not matched to a gene. CDR1 is SGHKS, CDR2 YYEKEE, per germline (reference sequence). CDR3 residues: CASSPGTGVSGVYEQYF. CDR3 nucleotide sequence: TGTGCCAGCAGTCCCGGGACAGGGGTCTCCGGGGTGTACGAGCAGTACTTC.

The V call is TRBV3-1 (or the pseudogene TRBV3-2), the J call TRBJ1-1, with 7 nucleotides matching TRBD1. CDR3 length: 12 residues. Germline lookup yields CDR1 LGHDT and CDR2 YNNKEL (reference sequence). Unmatched junction bases numbered 3, after V lost 4 bases and J lost 7 bases. CDR3 bases: TGTGCCAGCAGCCGCGGACAGGTTGAAGCTTTCTTT. Protein product: CASSRGQVEAFF.

This chain connects TRBV7-3 to TRBJ1-1, with 11 bases lining up with TRBD1. The germline gives CDR1 SGHTA, CDR2 FQGTGA. The CDR3 spans 17 residues. V shed 6 bases and J 1 base; nucleotides not matched to a gene: 10. CDR3 bases: TGTGCCAGCAGTCTCGGACAGGGGGCACCGGGGAACACTGAAGCTTTCTTT. This encodes CASSLGQGAPGNTEAFF.

This chain joins TRBV6-6 and TRBJ2-7; 10 nucleotides match TRBD1. V dropped 6 bases and J dropped 2; count of bases not matched to a gene: 7. CDR1 and CDR2 (germline): MNHNY, SVGAGI (reference sequence). This CDR3 contains 15 residues. CDR3 loop: CASRGRDRGTYEQYF. The CDR3 region has the DNA TGTGCCAGCAGAGGCCGGGACAGGGGTACCTACGAGCAGTACTTC.

This chain connects TRBV5-8 to TRBJ1-3; 7 positions agree with TRBD1. V lost 4 bases, J lost 0 bases, and 10 bases stayed unmatched. Germline V gives CDR1 SGHTS, CDR2 YDEGEE. The CDR3 runs to 17 residues. Here the CDR3 reads CASSTTLQGLSGNTIYF. Written as DNA, the CDR3 is TGTGCCAGCAGCACAACTCTACAGGGGCTCTCTGGAAACACCATATATTTT. The full variable domain, rest sourced from reference TRBV5-8 and TRBJ1-3, is EAGVTQSPTHLIKTRGQQATLRCSPISGHTSVYWYQQALGLGLQFLLWYDEGEERNRGNFPPRFSGRQFPNYSSELNVNALELEDSALYLCASSTTLQGLSGNTIYFGEGSWLTVV.

The chain links TRBV9 to TRBJ2-3; TRBD1 agrees at 11 bases. The ends lost 4 bases at V and 5 bases at J; junction bases unmatched: 6. Germline V gene sequence: CDR1 SGDLS, CDR2 YYNGEE. This CDR3 has 15 amino acids. The CDR3 sequence is CASSKDRGQGDTQYF. The CDR3 DNA reads as TGTGCCAGCAGCAAGGACAGGGGGCAGGGAGATACGCAGTATTTT.

This clone was detected only once. The chain uses TRBV29-1 and TRBJ1-4; 9 bases map to TRBD1. Germline assignment: CDR1 SQVTM and CDR2 ANQGSEA. This CDR3 region has 13 residues. V lost 6 bases and J lost 6; bases outside the gene matches: 5. As DNA, the CDR3 is TGCAGCGTCCGGACAGGGGTGGATGAAAAACTGTTTTTT. It specifies CSVRTGVDEKLFF.